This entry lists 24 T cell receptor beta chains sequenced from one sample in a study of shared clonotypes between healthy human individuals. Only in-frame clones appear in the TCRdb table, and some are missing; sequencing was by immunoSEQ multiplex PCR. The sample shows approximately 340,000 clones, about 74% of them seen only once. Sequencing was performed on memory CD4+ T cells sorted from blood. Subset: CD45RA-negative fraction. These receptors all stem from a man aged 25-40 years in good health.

In nucleotides, the CDR3 is TGCGCCAGCAGCCAAGAATGGGGACTAGCGGGAGGAAACGAGCAGTACTTC. It codes for CASSQEWGLAGGNEQYF. The V gene is TRBV4-1, the J gene TRBJ2-7, with 15 nucleotides matching TRBD2. The length of the CDR3 is 17 residues. The germline gives CDR1 MGHRA, CDR2 YSYEKL. With 0 bases clipped from V and 5 bases from J, the junction kept 5 bases outside the gene matches.

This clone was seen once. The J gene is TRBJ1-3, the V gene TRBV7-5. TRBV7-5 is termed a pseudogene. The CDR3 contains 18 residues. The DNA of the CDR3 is TGTGTCAGAAGCTTTTATGAGGGGAACAGGCGGTACGGAAACACCATATATTTT. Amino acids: CVRSFYEGNRRYGNTIYF.

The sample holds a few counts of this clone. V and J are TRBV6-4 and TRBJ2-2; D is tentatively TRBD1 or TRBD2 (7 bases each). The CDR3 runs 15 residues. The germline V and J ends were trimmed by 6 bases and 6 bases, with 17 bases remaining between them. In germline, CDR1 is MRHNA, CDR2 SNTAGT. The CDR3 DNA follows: TGTGCCAGCAGCGAAAACAGGGGAGGGGCCGGGGAGCTGTTTTTT. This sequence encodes CASSENRGGAGELFF.

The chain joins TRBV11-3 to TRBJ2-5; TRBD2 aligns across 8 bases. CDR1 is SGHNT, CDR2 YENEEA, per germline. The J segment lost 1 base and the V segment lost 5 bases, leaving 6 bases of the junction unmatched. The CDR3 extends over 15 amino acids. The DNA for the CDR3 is TGTGCCAGCAGCAATCGGGGGGGGCCCCAAGAGACCCAGTACTTC. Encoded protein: CASSNRGGPQETQYF.

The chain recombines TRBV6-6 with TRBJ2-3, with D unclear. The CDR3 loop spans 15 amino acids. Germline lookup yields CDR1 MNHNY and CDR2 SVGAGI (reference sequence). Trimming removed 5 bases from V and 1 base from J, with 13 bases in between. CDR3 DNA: TGTGCCAGCAGTACCTTGTCGGCTCGCACAGATACGCAGTATTTT. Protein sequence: CASSTLSARTDTQYF.

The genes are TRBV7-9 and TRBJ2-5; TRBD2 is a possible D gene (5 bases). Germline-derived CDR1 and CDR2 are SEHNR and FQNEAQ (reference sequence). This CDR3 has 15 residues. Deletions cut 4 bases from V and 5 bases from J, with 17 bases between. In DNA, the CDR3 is TGTGCCAGCAGCTCGCGGACTCAACCAGTTGAGACCCAGTACTTC. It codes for CASSSRTQPVETQYF.

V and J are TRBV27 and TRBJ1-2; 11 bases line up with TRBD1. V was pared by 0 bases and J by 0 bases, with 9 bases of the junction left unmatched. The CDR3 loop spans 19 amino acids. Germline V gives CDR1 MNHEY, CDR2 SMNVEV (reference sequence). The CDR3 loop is CASSLSFRDRGNTNYGYTF. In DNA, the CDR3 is TGTGCCAGCAGTTTATCGTTTCGGGACAGGGGGAACACTAACTATGGCTACACCTTC.

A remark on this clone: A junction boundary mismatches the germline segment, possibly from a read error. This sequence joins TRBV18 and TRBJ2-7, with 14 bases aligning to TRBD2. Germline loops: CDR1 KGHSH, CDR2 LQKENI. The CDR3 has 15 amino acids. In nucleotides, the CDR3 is TGTGTCAGCTCACCGGGACTAGCGGGAGCCAGGGAGCAGTACTTC. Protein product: CVSSPGLAGAREQYF.

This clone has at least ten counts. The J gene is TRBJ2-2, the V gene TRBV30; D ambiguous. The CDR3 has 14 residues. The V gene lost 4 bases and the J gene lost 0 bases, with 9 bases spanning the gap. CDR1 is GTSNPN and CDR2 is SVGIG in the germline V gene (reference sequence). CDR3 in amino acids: CAWNTGSNTGELFF. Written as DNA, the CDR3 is TGTGCCTGGAATACCGGGTCGAACACCGGGGAGCTGTTTTTT.

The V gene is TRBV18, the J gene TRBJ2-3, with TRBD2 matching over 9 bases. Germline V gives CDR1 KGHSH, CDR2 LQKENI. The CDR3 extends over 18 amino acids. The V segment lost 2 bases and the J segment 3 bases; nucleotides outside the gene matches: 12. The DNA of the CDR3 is TGTGCCAGCTCACCAAGGCCCCGGAGCGGGAGGTCGACAGATACGCAGTATTTT. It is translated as CASSPRPRSGRSTDTQYF.

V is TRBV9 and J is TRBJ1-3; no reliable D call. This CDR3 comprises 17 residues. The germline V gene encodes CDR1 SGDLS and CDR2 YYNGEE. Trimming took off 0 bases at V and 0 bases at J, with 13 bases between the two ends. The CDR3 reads CASSVEFWASSGNTIYF. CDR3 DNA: TGTGCCAGCAGCGTAGAATTCTGGGCCTCCTCTGGAAACACCATATATTTT.

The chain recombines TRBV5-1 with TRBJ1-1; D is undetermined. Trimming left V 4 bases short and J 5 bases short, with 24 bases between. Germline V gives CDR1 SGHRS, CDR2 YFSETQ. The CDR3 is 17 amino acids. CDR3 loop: CASSPRVTPLADTEAFF. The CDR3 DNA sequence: TGCGCCAGCAGCCCCCGAGTGACACCCCTCGCGGATACTGAAGCTTTCTTT.

The CDR3: CASSRQTGASNQPQHF. The CDR3 nucleotides read TGTGCCAGCAGCCGCCAAACAGGGGCTAGCAATCAGCCCCAGCATTTT. The chain employs TRBV16 and TRBJ1-5; 7 bases are a match to TRBD1. Trimming at V came to 4 bases and at J to 0 bases, leaving 6 bases not matched to a gene. Germline CDR1 reads KGHSY; CDR2 reads FQNENV. The CDR3 contains 16 residues.

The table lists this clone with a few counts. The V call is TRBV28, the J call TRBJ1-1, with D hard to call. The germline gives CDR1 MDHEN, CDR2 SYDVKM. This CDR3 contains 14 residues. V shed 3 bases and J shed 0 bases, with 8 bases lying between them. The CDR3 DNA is TGTGCCAGCAGTTTGGTAGACCTGAACACTGAAGCTTTCTTT. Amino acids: CASSLVDLNTEAFF.

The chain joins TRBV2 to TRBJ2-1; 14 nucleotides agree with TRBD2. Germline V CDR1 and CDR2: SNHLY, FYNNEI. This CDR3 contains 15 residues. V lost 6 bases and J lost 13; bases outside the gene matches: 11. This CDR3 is CASRVRLAGGPRQFF. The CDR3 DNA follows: TGTGCCAGCAGAGTTCGACTAGCGGGAGGGCCCAGACAGTTCTTC.

The DNA for the CDR3 is TGTGCCAGCGCTCAGACCCCGACAGACCAAGAGACCCAGTACTTC. It codes for CASAQTPTDQETQYF. The V gene is TRBV6-6, the J gene TRBJ2-5; a possible D gene is TRBD1 (5 bases). The V end lost 8 bases, the J end lost 0 bases, and 16 bases lay between the germline ends. CDR3 length equals 15 residues. Germline CDR1 and CDR2: MNHNY and SVGAGI (reference sequence).

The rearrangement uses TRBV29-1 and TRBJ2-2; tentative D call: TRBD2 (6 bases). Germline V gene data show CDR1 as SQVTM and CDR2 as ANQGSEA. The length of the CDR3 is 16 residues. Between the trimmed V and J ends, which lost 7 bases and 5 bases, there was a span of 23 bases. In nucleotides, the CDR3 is TGCAGCGCAACAATTAGCGGCCCCGCCGGGACCGGGGAGCTGTTTTTT. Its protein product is CSATISGPAGTGELFF.

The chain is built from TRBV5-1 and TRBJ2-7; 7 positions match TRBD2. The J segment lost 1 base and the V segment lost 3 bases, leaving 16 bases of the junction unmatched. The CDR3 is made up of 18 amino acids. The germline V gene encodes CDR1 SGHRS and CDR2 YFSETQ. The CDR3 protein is CASSSRARTSIRSYEQYF. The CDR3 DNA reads TGCGCCAGCAGCTCTAGGGCCCGGACTAGTATTAGGTCCTACGAGCAGTACTTC.

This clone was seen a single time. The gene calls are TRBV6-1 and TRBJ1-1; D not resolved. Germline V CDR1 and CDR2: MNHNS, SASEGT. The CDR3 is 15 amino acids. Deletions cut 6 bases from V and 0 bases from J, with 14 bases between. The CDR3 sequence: CASSPVGFMNTEAFF. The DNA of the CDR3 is TGTGCCAGCAGCCCGGTGGGATTCATGAACACTGAAGCTTTCTTT.

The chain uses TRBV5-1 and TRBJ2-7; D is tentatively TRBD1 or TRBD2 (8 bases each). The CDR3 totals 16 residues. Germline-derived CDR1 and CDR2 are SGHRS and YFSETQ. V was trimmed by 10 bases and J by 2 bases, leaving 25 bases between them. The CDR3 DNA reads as TGCGCCGGACCGGGACAGGAGGGACTAGACCCCTACGAGCAGTACTTC. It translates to CAGPGQEGLDPYEQYF.

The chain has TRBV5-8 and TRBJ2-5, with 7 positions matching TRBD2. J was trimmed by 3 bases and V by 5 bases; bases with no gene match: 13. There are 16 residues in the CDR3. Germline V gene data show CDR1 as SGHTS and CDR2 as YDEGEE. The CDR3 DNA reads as TGTGCCAGCAGTGCTGGGACTACCCCCGAAAAAGAGACCCAGTACTTC. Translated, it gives CASSAGTTPEKETQYF.

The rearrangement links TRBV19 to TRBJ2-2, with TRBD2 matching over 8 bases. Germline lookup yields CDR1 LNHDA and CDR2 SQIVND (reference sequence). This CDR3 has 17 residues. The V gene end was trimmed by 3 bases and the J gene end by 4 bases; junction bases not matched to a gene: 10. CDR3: CASSMSPSGFSTGELFF. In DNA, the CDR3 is TGTGCCAGTAGTATGAGTCCTAGCGGGTTTTCCACCGGGGAGCTGTTTTTT.

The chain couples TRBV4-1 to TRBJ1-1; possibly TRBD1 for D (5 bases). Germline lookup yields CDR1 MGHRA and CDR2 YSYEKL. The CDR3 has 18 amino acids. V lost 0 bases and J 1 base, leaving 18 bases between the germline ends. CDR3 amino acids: CASSQDRDSFGRNTEAFF. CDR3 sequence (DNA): TGCGCCAGCAGCCAAGACAGGGACTCATTCGGTCGGAACACTGAAGCTTTCTTT.

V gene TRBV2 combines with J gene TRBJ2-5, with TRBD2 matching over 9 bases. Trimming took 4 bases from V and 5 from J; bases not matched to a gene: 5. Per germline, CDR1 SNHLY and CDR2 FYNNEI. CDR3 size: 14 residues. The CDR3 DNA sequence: TGTGCCAGCAGTGGCGGGAGGGCCGGGGAGACCCAGTACTTC. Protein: CASSGGRAGETQYF.